This TCR beta chain was retrieved from a study of cytomegalovirus exposure and HLA in healthy donors. In germline, CDR1 is LNHDA, CDR2 SQIVND (reference sequence). V lost 2 bases and J 1 base, leaving 5 bases between the germline ends. The CDR3 runs 13 residues. Points on this clone: Its specificity is unknown.

60 Vbeta and 13 Jbeta primers were used in PCR. This table comes from immunoSEQ multiplex PCR, and its TCRdb copy is limited to in-frame clones, with some not included. The sample lists tens of thousands of clones, about 66% seen once, with approximately 21% in the top ten. Study-wide findings and caveats: Common viral pathogens seemed to be connected with several of the most significant clusters, according to a later analysis.

The chain links TRBV19 to TRBJ2-5; no clear D. This sequence originates from a man aged 35-49 years in good health and CMV-seropositive. Sequencing used PBMCs. CDR3 coding DNA: TGTGCCAGTAGTATAAACAGCCAAGAGACCCAGTACTTC. Amino acid sequence: CASSINSQETQYF.